Shown below are 26 T cell receptor beta chains from a single sample sequenced in a study of cytomegalovirus exposure and HLA in healthy donors (dated 2017 in TCRdb). The library was generated by the immunoSEQ multiplex PCR assay. The multiplex PCR relied on a mix of 60 forward primers for TCR Vbeta segments and 13 reverse primers for TCR Jbeta segments. TCRdb mirrors the immuneACCESS table, restricted to in-frame sequences. Some clones are absent from its copies; in checked studies, under half trace to an unresolved V gene, and the reason for the others is unknown. Counted in this sample were approximately 150,000 clones; roughly 75% of them appeared once. Over 4% of the sample comes from the top ten. The specimen was PBMCs. The source is a male donor in good health and CMV-seronegative.

In this sample, this clone turned up once. The V and J genes are TRBV6-5 and TRBJ2-7; 7 bases line up with TRBD1. The CDR3 covers 14 residues. Losses at the gene ends were 2 bases for V and 3 bases for J; bases not matched to a gene: 4. Germline CDR1 is MNHEY and CDR2 is SVGAGI. The CDR3 DNA reads TGTGCCAGCAGTTACAAGGGACAGATCTACGAGCAGTACTTC. The encoded protein is CASSYKGQIYEQYF.

The J gene is TRBJ2-5, the V gene TRBV30; TRBD2 aligns across 12 bases. The CDR3 has 13 residues. Germline lookup yields CDR1 GTSNPN and CDR2 SVGIG (reference sequence). J was trimmed by 5 bases and V by 4 bases; bases with no gene match: 2. The CDR3 is CAWMLAGGETQYF. The CDR3, as DNA: TGTGCCTGGATGCTAGCGGGAGGGGAGACCCAGTACTTC.

The chain couples TRBV5-1 to TRBJ2-7, with 9 bases lining up with TRBD1. The CDR3 consists of 15 residues. Trimming removed 0 bases from V and 5 bases from J; junction bases left unmatched: 6. Germline values: CDR1 SGHRS, CDR2 YFSETQ. The CDR3: CASSLALQGADEQYF. The CDR3, as DNA: TGCGCCAGCAGCTTGGCTTTACAGGGGGCGGACGAGCAGTACTTC.

This clone was counted a few times. The chain is built from TRBV5-6 and TRBJ1-1, with D uncertain. Trimming took off 4 bases at V and 3 bases at J, with 13 bases between the two ends. CDR1 and CDR2 from the germline V gene are SGHDT and YYEEEE. The CDR3 spans 14 residues. CDR3 in amino acids: CASSLGQTYTEAFF. CDR3 coding DNA: TGTGCCAGCAGCCTGGGTCAGACTTACACTGAAGCTTTCTTT. Complete variable domain (other parts from reference TRBV5-6 and TRBJ1-1): DAGVTQSPTHLIKTRGQQVTLRCSPKSGHDTVSWYQQALGQGPQFIFQYYEEEERQRGNFPDRFSGHQFPNYSSELNVNALLLGDSALYLCASSLGQTYTEAFFGQGTRLTVV.

This clone was picked up a small number of times. The chain carries TRBV4-2 and TRBJ2-2; unclear D gene. The CDR3 loop spans 15 amino acids. V was pared by 1 base and J by 1 base, with 7 bases between. The germline V gene has CDR1 LGHNA and CDR2 YNFKEQ. Here the CDR3 reads CASSQGQLNTGELFF. In DNA form, the CDR3 reads TGTGCCAGCAGCCAAGGGCAGTTGAACACCGGGGAGCTGTTTTTT.

This chain links TRBV10-3 with TRBJ2-7, with D possibly TRBD2 on 6 matching bases. The CDR3 is 14 amino acids. V lost 0 bases and J 3 bases, leaving 9 bases between the germline ends. Germline V CDR1 and CDR2: ENHRY, SYGVKD. CDR3 residues: CAISESSSGYEQYF. CDR3 DNA sequence: TGTGCCATCAGTGAGTCTAGTAGCGGCTACGAGCAGTACTTC.

The chain has TRBV28 and TRBJ2-1; unclear D gene. Germline values: CDR1 MDHEN, CDR2 SYDVKM. This CDR3 region has 11 residues. Trimming removed 2 bases from V and 9 bases from J, with 5 bases in between. DNA of the CDR3: TGTGCCAGCAGTTTAACGAGTGAGCAGTTCTTC. Translated, it gives CASSLTSEQFF.

This clone was recorded a few times. This chain joins TRBV12-5 and TRBJ2-3; TRBD1 matches 7 bases. Germline V gives CDR1 LGHNT, CDR2 FRNRAP. The length of the CDR3 is 14 residues. Germline trimming cut 6 bases from V and 3 bases from J; bases unmatched to any gene: 6. The CDR3 loop is CASGIQTGTDTQYF. The CDR3 coding sequence is TGTGCTAGTGGAATTCAGACAGGGACAGATACGCAGTATTTT.

The chain is built from TRBV5-6 and TRBJ1-2; 8 nucleotides align to TRBD1. The junction had 12 bases not matched to a gene; V was cut back by 1 base and J by 4 bases. The CDR3 has 17 residues. In germline, CDR1 is SGHDT, CDR2 YYEEEE. This CDR3 reads CASSLSTGGTAVYGYTF. CDR3 nucleotides: TGTGCCAGCAGCTTGAGTACAGGGGGGACCGCAGTCTATGGCTACACCTTC.

V is TRBV9 and J is TRBJ2-2; 10 bases are shared with TRBD2. V lost 0 bases and J lost 5; bases outside the gene matches: 1. Germline values: CDR1 SGDLS, CDR2 YYNGEE. The length of the CDR3 is 15 residues. CDR3 DNA: TGTGCCAGCAGCGTAGGACTAGCGGGTACCGGGGAGCTGTTTTTT. Protein sequence: CASSVGLAGTGELFF.

In DNA, the CDR3 is TGTGCCAGCAGTGACTCAGACGGGGGGGTATCCGAGCAGTACTTC. The encoded protein is CASSDSDGGVSEQYF. V usage is TRBV6-4 and J usage is TRBJ2-7, with TRBD2 identical over 8 bases. V lost 0 bases to trimming and J lost 6 bases; unmatched junction nucleotides: 7. The germline V gene has CDR1 MRHNA and CDR2 SNTAGT. This CDR3 has 15 amino acids.

The chain has TRBV19 and TRBJ2-5, with D hard to call. Per the germline V gene, CDR1 is LNHDA and CDR2 is SQIVND (reference sequence). V lost 5 bases and J lost 4, with 8 bases in between. The CDR3 consists of 12 residues. CDR3 in DNA: TGTGCCAGTAGTGTCGGGTTAGAGACCCAGTACTTC. Protein sequence: CASSVGLETQYF.

The J gene is TRBJ2-7, the V gene TRBV7-8, with D perhaps matching TRBD1 (6 bases). Looked up from germline, CDR1 is SGHVS and CDR2 is FQNEAQ. There are 13 residues in the CDR3. The V gene lost 3 bases and the J gene lost 3 bases, with 9 bases spanning the gap. The CDR3 nucleotides read TGTGCCAGCAGCTTCCCAGGGGTCTACGAGCAGTACTTC. This sequence encodes CASSFPGVYEQYF.

The CDR3 nucleotides are TGTGCCAGCAGCTTGGCTCCGGGACAGGCCTACGAGCAGTACTTC. Protein product: CASSLAPGQAYEQYF. The chain uses TRBV5-6 and TRBJ2-7, with 8 bases lining up with TRBD1. This CDR3 has 15 residues. CDR1 is SGHDT and CDR2 is YYEEEE in the germline V gene. V was clipped by 0 bases and J by 2 bases; unmatched bases: 4.

This chain connects TRBV9 to TRBJ1-4, with 7 bases fitting TRBD1. This CDR3 has 14 amino acids. Germline CDR1 SGDLS, CDR2 YYNGEE. V lost 3 bases, J lost 4 bases, and 3 bases stayed unmatched. CDR3 region: CASSARDSNEKLFF. The CDR3 DNA follows: TGTGCCAGCAGCGCCCGGGACAGTAATGAAAAACTGTTTTTT.

The rearrangement links TRBV6-5 to TRBJ2-3, with TRBD2 matching over 7 bases. Germline CDR1 MNHEY, CDR2 SVGAGI. This CDR3 has 14 residues. J lost 3 bases, V lost 6 bases, and 6 bases had no gene match. The CDR3 loop reads CASRDSGITDTQYF. The CDR3 nucleotides read TGTGCCAGCAGAGACAGCGGGATAACAGATACGCAGTATTTT.

The CDR3 here is CASSDNQGVEQYF. DNA of the CDR3: TGTGCCAGCAGCGACAACCAGGGTGTCGAGCAGTACTTC. The chain combines TRBV2 with TRBJ2-7; TRBD1 might be the D (5 bases). Germline lookup yields CDR1 SNHLY and CDR2 FYNNEI. V was cut by 6 bases and J by 6 bases, with 15 bases left in between. This CDR3 spans 13 amino acids. Drawing the rest from reference TRBV2 and TRBJ2-7, the complete variable domain is EPEVTQTPSHQVTQMGQEVILRCVPISNHLYFYWYRQILGQKVEFLVSFYNNEISEKSEIFDDQFSVERPDGSNFTLKIRSTKLEDSAMYFCASSDNQGVEQYFGPGTRLTVT.

The chain is built from TRBV9 and TRBJ2-7; D possibly corresponds to TRBD2 (6 bases). This CDR3 spans 17 amino acids. Trimming took 3 bases from V and 7 from J, leaving 26 bases between them. Germline V gene lookup returns CDR1 SGDLS and CDR2 YYNGEE. The CDR3 sequence is CASSESPFSGGFGEQYF. The CDR3 coding sequence is TGTGCCAGCAGCGAATCCCCATTTAGCGGTGGGTTTGGGGAGCAGTACTTC.

In its sample, this clone was seen once. The chain couples TRBV7-8 to TRBJ2-4, with D maybe TRBD2 (5 bases). Germline V gene data show CDR1 as SGHVS and CDR2 as FQNEAQ. The CDR3 consists of 14 residues. V was cut by 1 base and J by 1 base, with 5 bases left in between. The CDR3 DNA reads TGTGCCAGCAGCTTAGGCGGGGCCAAAAACATTCAGTACTTC. Encoded protein: CASSLGGAKNIQYF.

The rearrangement links TRBV29-1 to TRBJ2-7, with D maybe TRBD1 (5 bases). Trimming stripped 7 bases from V and 6 bases from J, with 10 bases between. CDR3 length: 10 residues. Germline V gene sequence: CDR1 SQVTM, CDR2 ANQGSEA. The CDR3 loop is CSAFGAEQYF. As DNA, the CDR3 is TGCAGCGCTTTTGGGGCCGAGCAGTACTTC.

DNA of the CDR3: TGTGCCAGCAGCCCAGCGGGACTAGCGAAGATCGAGCAGTACTTC. The encoded protein is CASSPAGLAKIEQYF. This sequence joins TRBV7-9 and TRBJ2-7, with TRBD2 matching 10 bases. With 5 bases clipped from V and 6 bases from J, the junction kept 10 bases outside the gene matches. Germline CDR1 SEHNR, CDR2 FQNEAQ (reference sequence). The CDR3 extends over 15 amino acids.

The CDR3 DNA follows: TGCGCCAGCAGCTTGGGCCCCGGGAACACCGGGGAGCTGTTTTTT. This encodes CASSLGPGNTGELFF. V and J are TRBV5-1 and TRBJ2-2; D unresolved. With 0 bases removed from V and 1 base from J, the gap between germline ends came to 7 bases. Germline assignment: CDR1 SGHRS and CDR2 YFSETQ. The CDR3 loop spans 15 amino acids.

The chain's CDR3 is CASSPWTGTTGELFF. Here the CDR3 DNA reads TGTGCCAGCAGCCCCTGGACAGGGACCACCGGGGAGCTGTTTTTT. This chain connects TRBV7-7 to TRBJ2-2; 8 bases align to TRBD1. V trimming: 5 bases; J trimming: 4 bases; junction bases outside the gene matches: 6. The CDR3 has 15 residues. The germline CDR1 and CDR2 sequences are SSHAT and FNYEAQ (reference sequence).

V gene TRBV7-3 combines with J gene TRBJ2-3, with TRBD2 matching 7 bases. V lost 5 bases, J lost 2 bases, and 7 bases stayed unmatched. CDR1 is SGHTA, CDR2 FQGTGA, per germline. The CDR3 totals 15 residues. The CDR3: CASSPRLAYTDTQYF. The CDR3 region has the DNA TGTGCCAGCAGCCCGCGACTAGCCTACACAGATACGCAGTATTTT.

Only one count was recorded for this clone. The genes are TRBV7-7 and TRBJ2-5; 14 nucleotides agree with TRBD2. V dropped 4 bases and J dropped 5; count of bases not matched to a gene: 6. Per the germline V gene, CDR1 is SSHAT and CDR2 is FNYEAQ (reference sequence). CDR3 length: 16 amino acids. The CDR3 is CASSWGLAGVGETQYF. In DNA, the CDR3 is TGTGCCAGCAGCTGGGGACTAGCGGGGGTAGGGGAGACCCAGTACTTC.

This clone was detected once. The chain has TRBV6-1 and TRBJ1-1; D may be TRBD1 (5 bases). Trimming shortened V by 7 bases and J by 4 bases, and 13 bases separated the two germline ends. CDR1 is MNHNS and CDR2 is SASEGT in the germline V gene. The length of the CDR3 is 13 residues. The CDR3 sequence: CASKGSGGTEAFF. CDR3 coding DNA: TGTGCCAGCAAGGGGTCGGGGGGCACTGAAGCTTTCTTT.